Below are 4 T cell receptor beta chains sequenced from a single sample in a study of cytomegalovirus exposure and HLA in healthy donors. PCR was performed using 60 Vbeta and 13 Jbeta primers. Profiling relied on immunoSEQ multiplex PCR, and the TCRdb table lists in-frame clones only, not all of them. The data show some 110,000 clones, with 71% seen just once and less than 3.5% held by the top ten. Sequencing was carried out using PBMCs. The source is a female donor in good health and CMV-seronegative.

This clone has only a few counts. The V and J genes are TRBV7-8 and TRBJ2-1; the D is unclear. Trimming stripped 7 bases from V and 10 bases from J, with 11 bases between. The CDR3 has 11 residues. Germline V gives CDR1 SGHVS, CDR2 FQNEAQ. CDR3 DNA sequence: TGTGCCAGCATCTTGACCGGGGAGCAGTTCTTC. Protein: CASILTGEQFF.

V and J are TRBV19 and TRBJ2-5, with 8 positions matching TRBD1. V lost 3 bases and J lost 1; bases outside the gene matches: 4. The germline CDR1 and CDR2 sequences are LNHDA and SQIVND (reference sequence). The CDR3 is 15 amino acids. The CDR3 loop is CASSIGQGGQETQYF. CDR3 in DNA: TGTGCCAGTAGTATTGGACAGGGAGGCCAAGAGACCCAGTACTTC.

In this sample, this clone turned up a few times. The CDR3 loop is CASSTSGGIGNEQFF. CDR3 coding DNA: TGTGCCAGCAGTACTAGCGGGGGGATAGGGAATGAGCAGTTCTTC. This chain links TRBV2 with TRBJ2-1; 12 bases agree with TRBD2. Germline V gives CDR1 SNHLY, CDR2 FYNNEI. This CDR3 has 15 amino acids. J lost 7 bases, V lost 5 bases, and 6 bases had no gene match.

This chain uses TRBV5-1 with TRBJ1-1; no definite D call. The CDR3 extends over 13 amino acids. The V and J ends lost 1 base and 0 bases respectively, with 4 bases between them. The germline gives CDR1 SGHRS, CDR2 YFSETQ. The CDR3 loop reads CASSLSLNTEAFF. The CDR3 nucleotides read TGCGCCAGCAGCTTGAGCTTGAACACTGAAGCTTTCTTT. Full variable domain (outside the CDR3, taken from reference TRBV5-1 and TRBJ1-1): KAGVTQTPRYLIKTRGQQVTLSCSPISGHRSVSWYQQTPGQGLQFLFEYFSETQRNKGNFPGRFSGRQFSNSRSEMNVSTLELGDSALYLCASSLSLNTEAFFGQGTRLTVV.